This TCR beta chain derives from a study of T cells in Graves' hyperthyroidism and ophthalmopathy (dated by TCRdb to between 2017 and 2020). For the wider study: Peripheral blood samples were taken at the time of initial diagnosis, prior to any treatment. The roughly 100 discovery patients were divided at random into training and test sets in a 7:3 ratio. After blood sampling, hyperthyroidism patients were treated with methimazole at a starting dose of 30 mg daily, and ophthalmopathy patients were treated with high-dose intravenous methylprednisolone. Prospective prediction of ophthalmopathy was tested in an independent validation cohort of fewer than 20 hyperthyroidism patients and around 16 patients who later progressed to ophthalmopathy. TCR V-J signatures able to tell the groups apart were searched for in a discovery cohort of more than 90 patients, of whom more than 40 had Graves' ophthalmopathy and roughly 57 had stable Graves' hyperthyroidism. According to the paper, TCR Vbeta CDR3 sequencing was carried out on around 140 peripheral blood samples, which came from 40 to 45 ophthalmopathy, around 74 hyperthyroidism and roughly 17 progressor patients. In about 6 Graves' hyperthyroidism patients, the study also compared T-cell repertoires from thyroid tissue with T-cell repertoires from blood. Overall study results and their limits: Sample size was not statistically predetermined, and blinding of investigators to group allocation was not performed. Most expanded thyroid clonotypes (frequency above 0.001) were also found in blood, which suggests that blood repertoires may mirror thyroid immune responses. In validation, progression to ophthalmopathy was predicted by the model with 70.59% sensitivity and approximately 78% specificity, a median of 6.5 months before onset. Ophthalmopathy was separated from stable hyperthyroidism by a 13 V-J signature model, with roughly 88% sensitivity and roughly 81% specificity obtained in cross-validation and 80%/75% obtained in testing.

TCR beta CDR3 regions were amplified from RNA transcripts. A first-round RT-PCR of the TCR CDR3 used the HTBI primer set with the Qiagen OneStep RT-PCR kit. Libraries were constructed in a second round of multiplex PCR, after which size selection and purification were carried out. Paired-end sequencing of the libraries was performed with 100 bp reads on an Illumina HiSeq2000. Per the source publication's procedure: Raw data were processed with SOAPnuke, discarding reads with adapters, uncalled bases, mean Phred below 15, or no exact constant-primer or identifier match. High-quality paired reads were merged with COPE v1.2.5, and unique nucleotide sequences were defined as clonotypes. Clonotypes were aligned to IMGT TRBV, TRBD and TRBJ reference segments using MiTCR v1.1. The analysis was restricted to V-J combinations with a frequency above 0.0001, which together covered over 99% of the repertoires. A TCS score was defined as the ratio of F50 (clonal expansion) to E x V (chaos), with BLOSUM62-based TCRdist applied between CDR3 peptides within each V-J. Welch's t-statistics and random forest reduced roughly 540 V-J features to 13, which were used in a naive Bayes classifier (R e1071). Through fastp at Q25 and MiXCR, TCRdb rebuilt clones from the public reads, retaining in-frame beta chains. Entries that share a CDR3 protein sequence are merged under the most common genes and DNA. TCRdb's processing, not the authors' own work, is the source of the V and J calls. Across this sample there are under 400,000 distinct CDR3 sequences, with roughly 15% seen only once. Roughly 19% of the sample is in the top ten clones.

The table lists this clonotype with a few counts. The specificity of this receptor is unknown. No clone much larger than this one lies a single base away; base qualities are absent. Moderately to severely active disease, a Clinical Activity Score of at least 3, a NOSPECS grade of at least 4, and a duration under 3 months were present in ophthalmopathy patients. Exclusion was applied to patients with uncontrolled infections, other autoimmune diseases, pregnancy or lactation. Clinical symptoms, serum thyroxine and TRAb, thyroid ultrasound, and orbital computed tomography formed the basis for the diagnoses. PBMCs were separated from roughly 9.6 ml of fresh peripheral blood using Ficoll-Paque density gradient centrifugation. Total RNA was extracted with Trizol reagent, and quality was checked on an Agilent 2100 Bioanalyzer. This receptor was obtained from an older woman with Graves' ophthalmopathy. Sequencing was performed on blood.

The sequenced DNA: TGCAGTGCTAGAGATCATGCGGGATGGAACACCGGGGAGCTGTTTTTT. The translation is CSARDHAGWNTGELFF. The rearrangement joined TRBV20-1 to TRBJ2-2; D gene: possibly TRBD2, on 6 matching bases. V is cut by 0 bases and J by 1 base, and the space between the germline ends is 12 bases. In the germline V gene (reference sequence), CDR1 corresponds to DFQATT and CDR2 to SNEGSKA. From cysteine to phenylalanine, the CDR3 is 16 amino acids long. Only the CDR3 part of the read is kept: 48 bases, read in frame from the first base.